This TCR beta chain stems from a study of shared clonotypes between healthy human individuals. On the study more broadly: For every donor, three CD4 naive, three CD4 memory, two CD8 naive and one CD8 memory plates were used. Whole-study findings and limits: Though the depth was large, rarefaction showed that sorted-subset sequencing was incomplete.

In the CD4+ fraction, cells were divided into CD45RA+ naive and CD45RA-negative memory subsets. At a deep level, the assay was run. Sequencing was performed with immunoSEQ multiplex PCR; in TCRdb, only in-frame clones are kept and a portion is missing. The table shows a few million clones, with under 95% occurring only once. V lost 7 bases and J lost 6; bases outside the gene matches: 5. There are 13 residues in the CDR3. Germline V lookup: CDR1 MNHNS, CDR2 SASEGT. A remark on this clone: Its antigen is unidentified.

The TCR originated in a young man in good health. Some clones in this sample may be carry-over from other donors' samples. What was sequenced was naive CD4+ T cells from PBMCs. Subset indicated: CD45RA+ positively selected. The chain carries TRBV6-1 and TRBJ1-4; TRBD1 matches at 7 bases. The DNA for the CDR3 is TGTGCCAGCAATAGGGGGCTCTATGAAAAACTGTTTTTT. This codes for CASNRGLYEKLFF.